The next 2 T cell receptor beta chains were all read from a single sample in a study of blood T cells in healthy people across ages. The authors ran a second PCR of 7 to 11 cycles using a sample-barcoded 5' primer and a J-beta primer mix. Using its own MiXCR run on the 5' RACE reads, TCRdb lists one record per CDR3 protein. Of around 970,000 distinct CDR3 sequences detected, roughly 50% appear once; the ten largest clones hold about 20%. Sample: blood. These receptors all stem from a woman aged 55-70 years in good health.

V gene TRBV20-1 combines with J gene TRBJ2-5; maybe TRBD2 (6 bases). This CDR3 comprises 13 residues. Trimming removed 6 bases at V and 2 bases at J, with 13 bases between. Germline-derived CDR1 and CDR2 are DFQATT and SNEGSKA (reference sequence). The DNA of the CDR3 is TGCAGTGCCAGGGACTGGCAGCAAGAGACCCAGTACTTC. Translation gives CSARDWQQETQYF.

The chain uses TRBV24-1 and TRBJ2-5; TRBD1 agrees at 7 bases. The trim removed 4 bases at V and 4 bases at J, leaving 5 bases unmatched. CDR3 length: 14 residues. Germline V CDR1 and CDR2: KGHDR, SFDVKD. In DNA form, the CDR3 reads TGTGCCACCAGTGAGACAGGGTTGGGAGAGACCCAGTACTTC. Translated, it gives CATSETGLGETQYF.